The entry that follows covers one T cell receptor beta chain sequence. TCRdb's table, derived via immunoSEQ multiplex PCR, lists solely in-frame clones and lacks some. The data hold approximately 30,000 clones, with around 90% observed a single time. Looked up from germline, CDR1 is MNHEY and CDR2 is SVGAGI. The CDR3 length is 16 residues. J was trimmed by 5 bases and V by 1 base; bases with no gene match: 8. The data are from a study of blood T cell repertoires in COVID-19. This chain joins TRBV6-5 and TRBJ2-3, with TRBD2 identical over 8 bases. Input material: peripheral blood. The sequence was collected from a human donor in a cohort sampled during active COVID-19. CDR3 loop: CASSYYSGEWGDTQYF. CDR3 DNA: TGTGCCAGCAGTTACTATAGCGGGGAGTGGGGAGATACGCAGTATTTT.